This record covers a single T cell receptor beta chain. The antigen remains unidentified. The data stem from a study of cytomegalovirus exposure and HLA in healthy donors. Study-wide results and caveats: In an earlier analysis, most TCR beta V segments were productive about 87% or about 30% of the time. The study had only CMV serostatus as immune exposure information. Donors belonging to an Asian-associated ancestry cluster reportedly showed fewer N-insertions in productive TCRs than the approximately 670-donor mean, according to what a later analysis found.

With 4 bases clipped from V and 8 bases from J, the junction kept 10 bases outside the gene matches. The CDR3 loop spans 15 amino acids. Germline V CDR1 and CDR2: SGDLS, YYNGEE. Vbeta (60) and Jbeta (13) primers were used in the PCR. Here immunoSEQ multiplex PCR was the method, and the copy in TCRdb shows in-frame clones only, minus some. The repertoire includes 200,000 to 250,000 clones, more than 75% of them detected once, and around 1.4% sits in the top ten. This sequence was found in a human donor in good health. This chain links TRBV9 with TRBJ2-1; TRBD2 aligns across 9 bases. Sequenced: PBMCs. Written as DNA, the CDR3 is TGTGCCAGCAGCTTAGTGGCTAGCGGGATCGATGAGCAGTTCTTC. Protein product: CASSLVASGIDEQFF.